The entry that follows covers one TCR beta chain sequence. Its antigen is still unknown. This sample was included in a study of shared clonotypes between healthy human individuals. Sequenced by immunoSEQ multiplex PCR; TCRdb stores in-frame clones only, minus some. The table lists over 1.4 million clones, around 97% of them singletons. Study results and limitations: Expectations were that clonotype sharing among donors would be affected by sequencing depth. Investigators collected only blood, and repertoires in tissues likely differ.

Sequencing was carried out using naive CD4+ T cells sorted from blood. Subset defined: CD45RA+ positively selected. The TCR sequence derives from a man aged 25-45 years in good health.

The CDR3 nucleotides are TGTGCCAGCAGCTTCCGACCACAGGGGGCTAGTGGAAACACCATATATTTT. This codes for CASSFRPQGASGNTIYF. The chain carries TRBV7-8 and TRBJ1-3; 9 bases align to TRBD1. V lost 3 bases to trimming and J lost 3 bases; unmatched junction nucleotides: 9. Germline CDR1 and CDR2: SGHVS and FQNEAQ. This CDR3 has 17 amino acids.